This T cell receptor (beta chain) was sequenced during a study of STAT5B mutations in CD4+ large granular lymphocyte leukemia. Study-wide results and limits: Compared with healthy controls (2/35), patient top clones favored TRBV06 (8/27). No patients shared main leukemic clonotypes, though about 25% appeared at low frequency elsewhere.

Original data processing: Lowest detectable productive clonotype frequency was 2.59 x 10-5. The table came from immunoSEQ multiplex PCR; TCRdb's copy has only in-frame clones and leaves some out. V, J and clone size are those of that table, while D and trimming were read from the DNA. The sample includes around 33,000 clones, about 87% of them seen just once. Unmatched junction bases numbered 9, after V lost 4 bases and J lost 4 bases. CDR1 is SGHRS, CDR2 YFSETQ, per germline. The CDR3 sequence is 16 residues long. On this clone itself: The antigen remains unidentified.

This rearrangement joins TRBV5-1 to TRBJ2-7; 12 bases are a match to TRBD2. This clonotype was sampled from a human donor in good health. Material: CD4+ T cells from blood buffy coats. CDR3 nucleotide sequence: TGCGCCAGCAGCATTGCTCCTAGCGGGGGGGCTTACGAGCAGTACTTC. It codes for CASSIAPSGGAYEQYF. Based on the CDR3 plus reference TRBV5-1 and TRBJ2-7, the full variable domain is KAGVTQTPRYLIKTRGQQVTLSCSPISGHRSVSWYQQTPGQGLQFLFEYFSETQRNKGNFPGRFSGRQFSNSRSEMNVSTLELGDSALYLCASSIAPSGGAYEQYFGPGTRLTVT.